The rows below give T cell receptor beta chains drawn from one sample of a study of graft-versus-host responses after intestinal transplantation. Assay: immunoSEQ multiplex PCR; the TCRdb copy retains only in-frame clones and omits some. The table includes about 15,000 clones, 25% to 35% detected once. Sequenced here: alloreactive CD4+ T cells from a mixed lymphocyte reaction culture, sampled before intestinal transplant. These receptors were taken from a human patient who received an intestinal transplant. Both conserved end residues are part of each CDR3. Fields, in order: J gene, clone size, V gene, D gene, CDR3 DNA, CDR3 protein. D genes are given only for firm matches. The size of a clone is reported for some rows only, either as once, few or many, or as a class for expanded clones.

J: TRBJ1-5
size: .
V: TRBV6-1
D: TRBD1
DNA: TGTGCCAGCAGTAAGACAGGGGTCCAGCCCCAGCATTTT
CDR3: CASSKTGVQPQHF

J: TRBJ2-1
size: few
V: TRBV18
D: .
DNA: TGTGCCAGCTCACCACGGCAGGCCAACTACAATGAGCAGTTCTTC
CDR3: CASSPRQANYNEQFF

J: TRBJ2-1
size: few
V: TRBV5-1
D: TRBD2
DNA: TGCGCCAGCAGCCTGGGACTAGCGGCCTACAATGAGCAGTTCTTC
CDR3: CASSLGLAAYNEQFF

J: TRBJ1-5
size: medium-sized
V: TRBV6-5
D: .
DNA: TGTGCCAGCAGCCGGGGGGGCGATCAGCCCCAGCATTTT
CDR3: CASSRGGDQPQHF

J: TRBJ1-1
size: .
V: TRBV2
D: .
DNA: TGTGCCACCAAAAAGGCGGCGATGAACACTGAAGCTTTCTTT
CDR3: CATKKAAMNTEAFF

J: TRBJ1-1
size: .
V: TRBV5-6
D: .
DNA: TGTGCCAGCAGCTTGTGGCGCACTGAAGCTTTCTTT
CDR3: CASSLWRTEAFF

J: TRBJ2-2
size: .
V: TRBV5-4
D: TRBD2
DNA: TGTGCCAGCAGCTTAGGGACTAAGAACACCGGGGAGCTGTTTTTT
CDR3: CASSLGTKNTGELFF

J: TRBJ1-2
size: .
V: TRBV6-5
D: .
DNA: TGTGCCAGCATTCACCAGCAGGTCTATGGCTACACCTTC
CDR3: CASIHQQVYGYTF

J: TRBJ2-7
size: .
V: TRBV18
D: TRBD1
DNA: TGTGCCAGCTCACCTGGGACAGCCGCTAGCTACGAGCAGTACTTC
CDR3: CASSPGTAASYEQYF

J: TRBJ1-5
size: .
V: TRBV19
D: .
DNA: TGTGCCAGTAGCCCCCCGGCGCGGCCCCAGCATTTT
CDR3: CASSPPARPQHF

J: TRBJ2-7
size: few
V: TRBV10-3
D: .
DNA: TGTGCCAGCAGTTACTTCAGGACAGCCGAGCAGTACTTC
CDR3: CASSYFRTAEQYF

J: TRBJ1-4
size: few
V: TRBV5-5
D: TRBD1
DNA: TGTGCCAGCAGCTTGGGGACAGGAGCTAAGGGGGATGAAAAACTGTTTTTT
CDR3: CASSLGTGAKGDEKLFF

J: TRBJ2-3
size: .
V: TRBV5-4
D: TRBD2
DNA: TGTGCCAGCAGCGGGAGGGCCTTAGATACGCAGTATTTT
CDR3: CASSGRALDTQYF

J: TRBJ2-3
size: .
V: TRBV7-2
D: .
DNA: TGTGCCAGCAGCTTGAGACACGCTAGCACAGATACGCAGTATTTT
CDR3: CASSLRHASTDTQYF

J: TRBJ1-2
size: few
V: TRBV5-1
D: .
DNA: TGCGCCAGCAGCACTTCGACAGGCGGTGGCTACACCTTC
CDR3: CASSTSTGGGYTF

J: TRBJ2-7
size: few
V: TRBV6-6
D: .
DNA: TGTGCCAGCAGTTACTCGACTGGAGGTCCCATCGAGCAGTACTTC
CDR3: CASSYSTGGPIEQYF

J: TRBJ2-2
size: few
V: TRBV4-2
D: TRBD1
DNA: TGTGCCAGCAGCCGGGGACAGGGGGGAACCGGGGAGCTGTTTTTT
CDR3: CASSRGQGGTGELFF

J: TRBJ2-5
size: few
V: TRBV28
D: TRBD2
DNA: TGTGCCAGCAATACTCCGGGACTAGCTGGAGAGACCCAGTACTTC
CDR3: CASNTPGLAGETQYF

J: TRBJ1-5
size: .
V: TRBV30
D: .
DNA: TGTGCCTGGAGTGAGTACATCTATCAGCCCCAGCATTTT
CDR3: CAWSEYIYQPQHF

J: TRBJ2-7
size: .
V: TRBV11-2
D: TRBD2
DNA: TGTGCCAGCAGCTTGGGACTAGAGACCTACGAGCAGTACTTC
CDR3: CASSLGLETYEQYF

J: TRBJ2-7
size: few
V: TRBV6-1
D: .
DNA: TGTGCCAGCAGTGAAGACAGGGTCGCCTACGAGCAGTACTTC
CDR3: CASSEDRVAYEQYF

J: TRBJ2-4
size: few
V: TRBV4-3
D: .
DNA: TGCGCCAGCAGCCAAGGAGTAGTTCAGTACTTC
CDR3: CASSQGVVQYF

J: TRBJ2-7
size: .
V: TRBV4-2
D: .
DNA: TGTGCCAGCAGCCTCCTTCCGTCTGCTAGCTACGAGCAGTACTTC
CDR3: CASSLLPSASYEQYF

J: TRBJ1-5
size: few
V: TRBV28
D: .
DNA: TGTGCCAGCAGTCCGGCTGGGCCTAAAAATCAGCCCCAGCATTTT
CDR3: CASSPAGPKNQPQHF

J: TRBJ2-1
size: .
V: TRBV27
D: TRBD2
DNA: TGTGCCAGCAGTTTACGGCCTAGCGGGAGGGCAGGTGAGCAGTTCTTC
CDR3: CASSLRPSGRAGEQFF

J: TRBJ1-5
size: .
V: TRBV4-1
D: .
DNA: TGCGCCAGCAGCCGGGGGGGGCGTCAGCCCCAGCATTTT
CDR3: CASSRGGRQPQHF

J: TRBJ1-3
size: few
V: TRBV7-3
D: .
DNA: TGTGCCAGCAGACCCACCGGATCTGGAAACACCATATATTTT
CDR3: CASRPTGSGNTIYF

J: TRBJ2-7
size: few
V: TRBV10-3
D: .
DNA: TGTGCCATCAGTGAGAGCAGGGGGGCCTACGAGCAGTACTTC
CDR3: CAISESRGAYEQYF

J: TRBJ2-3
size: .
V: TRBV18
D: .
DNA: TGTGCCAGCTCACCACTGGGCGGAGGTCGCACAGATACGCAGTATTTT
CDR3: CASSPLGGGRTDTQYF

J: TRBJ1-1
size: once
V: TRBV5-1
D: .
DNA: TGCGCCAGCAGCCCGGGACGGCCGAACACTGAAGCTTTCTTT
CDR3: CASSPGRPNTEAFF

J: TRBJ1-2
size: .
V: TRBV30
D: .
DNA: TGTGCCTGGGCTAATACAGGGAACTATGGCTACACCTTC
CDR3: CAWANTGNYGYTF

J: TRBJ1-2
size: few
V: TRBV6-5
D: .
DNA: TGTGCCAGCGTGAGTCCCTACTATGGCTACACCTTC
CDR3: CASVSPYYGYTF

J: TRBJ1-5
size: .
V: TRBV28
D: .
DNA: TGTGCCAGCAGTTTAGGAGGCCGGGGGGATCAGCCCCAGCATTTT
CDR3: CASSLGGRGDQPQHF

J: TRBJ2-7
size: .
V: TRBV7-2
D: .
DNA: TGTGCCAGCAGCTTAGGTAGCGGCTTCTCCTACGAGCAGTACTTC
CDR3: CASSLGSGFSYEQYF

J: TRBJ2-1
size: .
V: TRBV19
D: .
DNA: TGTGCCAGTAGTGGCCCCTCCGGGACTTCTAATGAGCAGTTCTTC
CDR3: CASSGPSGTSNEQFF

J: TRBJ1-2
size: few
V: TRBV5-6
D: .
DNA: TGTGCCAGCAGCTTGCACGGCATAGTAAACTATGGCTACACCTTC
CDR3: CASSLHGIVNYGYTF

J: TRBJ1-3
size: few
V: TRBV28
D: .
DNA: TGTGCCAGCAGTTTAGGGACTTTTAAGGGAAACACCATATATTTT
CDR3: CASSLGTFKGNTIYF

J: TRBJ1-5
size: few
V: TRBV6-1
D: .
DNA: TGTGCCAGCAGCGTGGGGGGGAACAATCAGCCCCAGCATTTT
CDR3: CASSVGGNNQPQHF

J: TRBJ1-1
size: medium-sized
V: TRBV18
D: .
DNA: TGTGCCAGCTCACCATACACAGCGAACACTGAAGCTTTCTTT
CDR3: CASSPYTANTEAFF

J: TRBJ2-3
size: .
V: TRBV2
D: TRBD2
DNA: TGTGCCAGCAGTGAAACTAGCGGTAGCACAGATACGCAGTATTTT
CDR3: CASSETSGSTDTQYF

J: TRBJ2-4
size: .
V: TRBV6-5
D: .
DNA: TGTGCCAGCAGAAGGGGGTCCCAAACCATTCAGTACTTC
CDR3: CASRRGSQTIQYF

J: TRBJ2-1
size: medium-sized
V: TRBV7-2
D: TRBD2
DNA: TGTGCCAGCAGCCCGCCGGGACTAGCGGCCTACAATGAGCAGTTCTTC
CDR3: CASSPPGLAAYNEQFF

J: TRBJ1-4
size: .
V: TRBV30
D: TRBD1
DNA: TGTGCCTGGAGTGTGGGACAGGGTGAAAAACTGTTTTTT
CDR3: CAWSVGQGEKLFF

J: TRBJ1-4
size: .
V: TRBV7-2
D: TRBD1
DNA: TGTGCCAGCAGTTCTGAGGGGGACAGGGTGGCCGAAAAACTGTTTTTT
CDR3: CASSSEGDRVAEKLFF

J: TRBJ2-7
size: .
V: TRBV28
D: TRBD2
DNA: TGTGCCAGCAGCTTTAGCGGGAGGGTCAATGGCGAGCAGTACTTC
CDR3: CASSFSGRVNGEQYF

J: TRBJ2-5
size: .
V: TRBV6-6
D: .
DNA: TGTGCCAGCAGACCCGCAGAGACCCCAAGAGTTGGGCAGTACTTC
CDR3: CASRPAETPRVGQYF

J: TRBJ2-7
size: .
V: TRBV6-5
D: .
DNA: TGTGCCAGCACGAGGGGCTACGAGCAGTACTTC
CDR3: CASTRGYEQYF

J: TRBJ1-4
size: .
V: TRBV4-2
D: TRBD1
DNA: TGTGCCAGCAGCCAAGAGCGACAGGGGAATGAAAAACTGTTTTTT
CDR3: CASSQERQGNEKLFF

J: TRBJ1-5
size: .
V: TRBV11-3
D: .
DNA: TGTGCCAGCAGCTTAGAGGGAACAGGTTATCGGCCCCAGCATTTT
CDR3: CASSLEGTGYRPQHF

J: TRBJ2-5
size: few
V: TRBV6-5
D: .
DNA: TGTGCCAGCAGCGGGAGCGGCCAAGAGACCCAGTACTTC
CDR3: CASSGSGQETQYF

J: TRBJ1-1
size: .
V: TRBV5-6
D: TRBD1
DNA: TGTGCCAGCAGCCAGGGGGACACCTTGAACACTGAAGCTTTCTTT
CDR3: CASSQGDTLNTEAFF

J: TRBJ2-2
size: .
V: TRBV6-5
D: TRBD2
DNA: TGTGCCAGCAGCCGTGGTCCGGGGGGCGGGGAGCTGTTTTTT
CDR3: CASSRGPGGGELFF

J: TRBJ1-3
size: medium-sized
V: TRBV6-1
D: .
DNA: TGTGCCATCCTGGACAGTACTGGAAACACCATATATTTT
CDR3: CAILDSTGNTIYF

J: TRBJ1-3
size: .
V: TRBV25-1
D: TRBD1
DNA: TGTGCCAGCAGTGGAACAGGGGGCACAGGTGGAAACACCATATATTTT
CDR3: CASSGTGGTGGNTIYF

J: TRBJ2-3
size: .
V: TRBV10-3
D: TRBD1
DNA: TGTGCCATCAGTGGGGGGACAGGGCGTGGGACAGATACGCAGTATTTT
CDR3: CAISGGTGRGTDTQYF

J: TRBJ2-2
size: .
V: TRBV15
D: TRBD2
DNA: TGTGCCACCAGCGTTACTAGCGGGGTCACCGGGGAGCTGTTTTTT
CDR3: CATSVTSGVTGELFF

J: TRBJ1-5
size: .
V: TRBV2
D: .
DNA: TGTGCCAGCAGTCGGGGACTCCACAATCAGCCCCAGCATTTT
CDR3: CASSRGLHNQPQHF